Listed below are T cell receptor beta chains from one sample, sequenced in a study of T cell repertoires in cytomegalovirus infection. TCRdb fed the reads into MiXCR, producing one record per CDR3 protein. The table records under 600,000 distinct CDR3 sequences, 16% of them present only once. Material: CD8+ T cells from PBMCs. The receptors come from a human donor in good health (CMV status not recorded). Some clones in this sample may be carry-over from other donors' samples. CDR3s include the opening cysteine and the closing phenylalanine or tryptophan. Fields, in order: clone size, D gene, V gene, J gene, CDR3 protein, CDR3 DNA. The D gene is left open where the match is weak. A row's size may be missing; if present it is once, few, many or a size class.

once	NA	TRBV6-2/TRBV6-3	TRBJ1-4	CASGRTSTNEKLFF	TGTGCCAGCGGCCGGACATCAACTAATGAAAAACTGTTTTTT
many	NA	TRBV6-1	TRBJ1-1	CASSEFMTATNTEAFF	TGTGCCAGCAGTGAATTCATGACAGCAACGAACACTGAAGCTTTCTTT
many	NA	TRBV4-1	TRBJ1-1	CASSSTGEYATEAFF	TGCGCCAGCAGCTCCACCGGGGAATATGCCACTGAAGCTTTCTTT
many	NA	TRBV7-8	TRBJ2-1	CASSHRLEGWEDEQFF	TGTGCCAGCAGCCACCGGTTGGAGGGTTGGGAAGATGAGCAGTTCTTC
NA	NA	TRBV6-5	TRBJ2-1	CASSYSVTHNEQFF	TGTGCCAGCAGTTACTCGGTTACCCACAATGAGCAGTTCTTC
many	TRBD2	TRBV7-8	TRBJ2-3	CASSRGLARDTQYF	TGTGCCAGCAGCCGGGGACTAGCGAGAGATACGCAGTATTTT
NA	TRBD2	TRBV19	TRBJ2-5	CASSTSGGETQYF	TGTGCCAGTAGTACCTCGGGGGGGGAGACCCAGTACTTC
few	NA	TRBV11-2	TRBJ1-2	CASSSNRAVYGYTF	TGTGCCAGCAGCTCTAATCGTGCGGTATATGGCTACACCTTC
many	NA	TRBV7-6	TRBJ1-1	CASSHPEGSTEAFF	TGTGCCAGCAGCCATCCGGAGGGGTCCACTGAAGCTTTCTTT
many	NA	TRBV11-2	TRBJ2-7	CASSFNRAYEQYF	TGTGCCAGCAGCTTTAACAGGGCCTACGAGCAGTACTTC
many	NA	TRBV12-3/TRBV12-4	TRBJ2-2	CASRSGGELFF	TGTGCCAGCAGGTCCGGGGGGGAGCTGTTTTTT
NA	NA	TRBV11-2	TRBJ1-2	CASSWAGDGYGYTF	TGTGCCAGCAGCTGGGCAGGGGATGGGTATGGCTACACCTTC
many	TRBD1	TRBV20-1	TRBJ2-7	CSARWDRVSREQYF	TGCAGTGCTAGATGGGACAGGGTTTCAAGGGAGCAGTACTTC
many	TRBD2	TRBV7-3	TRBJ2-7	CASSTTSESYEQYF	TGTGCCAGCAGCACGACTAGCGAGTCCTACGAGCAGTACTTC
few	NA	TRBV10-3	TRBJ2-5	CAISAVGQSQETQYF	TGTGCCATCAGTGCAGTGGGGCAGAGCCAAGAGACCCAGTACTTC
many	TRBD1	TRBV6-6	TRBJ2-7	CASSLRRGRSYEQYF	TGTGCCAGCAGTTTGAGAAGGGGGCGCTCCTACGAGCAGTACTTC
NA	NA	TRBV3-1	TRBJ2-7	CASSHVGQDYEQYF	TGTGCCAGCAGCCATGTCGGGCAGGATTACGAGCAGTACTTC
NA	NA	TRBV28	TRBJ1-5	CASSLGINSNQPQHF	TGTGCCAGCAGTTTAGGAATTAATAGCAATCAGCCCCAGCATTTT
many	TRBD1	TRBV7-9	TRBJ2-5	CASSLADRQETQYF	TGTGCCAGCAGCTTAGCGGACAGGCAAGAGACCCAGTACTTC
few	NA	TRBV12-3/TRBV12-4	TRBJ2-1	CASKASSSYNEQFF	TGTGCCAGCAAAGCGTCCAGCTCCTACAATGAGCAGTTCTTC
few	NA	TRBV6-6	TRBJ2-7	CASSYSSDEQYF	TGTGCCAGCAGTTACTCGTCAGACGAGCAGTACTTC
many	TRBD1	TRBV6-1	TRBJ2-7	CASRDTGVYEQYF	TGTGCCAGCAGAGACACAGGGGTTTACGAGCAGTACTTC
NA	TRBD1	TRBV24-1	TRBJ2-1	CATSEDRGEKREQFF	TGTGCCACCAGTGAAGACAGGGGGGAGAAGAGGGAGCAGTTCTTC
NA	NA	TRBV20-1	TRBJ2-7	CSARDLGEQYF	TGCAGTGCTAGAGATCTCGGGGAGCAGTACTTC
many	NA	TRBV10-3	TRBJ2-7	CAISVGDPYEQYF	TGTGCCATCAGTGTAGGGGACCCCTACGAGCAGTACTTC
NA	NA	TRBV9	TRBJ2-1	CASSVGGATRSSYNEQFF	TGTGCCAGCAGCGTAGGGGGTGCCACTCGGAGCTCCTACAATGAGCAGTTCTTC
few	NA	TRBV28	TRBJ2-1	CASSPGERKFDEQFF	TGTGCCAGCAGTCCCGGGGAAAGGAAGTTTGATGAGCAGTTCTTC
NA	NA	TRBV13	TRBJ1-2	CASSSIGVGGLYGYTF	TGTGCCAGCAGCTCGATCGGGGTTGGGGGACTCTATGGCTACACCTTC
many	NA	TRBV7-8	TRBJ1-1	CASSLVLGEMNTEAFF	TGTGCCAGCAGCTTAGTTTTGGGGGAAATGAACACTGAAGCTTTCTTT
NA	NA	TRBV6-1	TRBJ1-1	CASSGPREGAEREAFF	TGTGCCAGCAGTGGTCCGCGGGAGGGCGCCGAAAGGGAAGCTTTCTTT
many	TRBD2	TRBV7-9	TRBJ2-3	CASSLIAGGVTDTQYF	TGTGCCAGCAGCTTAATAGCGGGAGGAGTTACAGATACGCAGTATTTT
many	NA	TRBV27	TRBJ2-7	CASSLSRGSTYEQYF	TGTGCCAGCAGTTTATCCAGGGGCAGTACCTACGAGCAGTACTTC
few	NA	TRBV10-2	TRBJ2-3	CASSLRNPDTQYF	TGCGCCAGCAGCCTGAGGAATCCAGATACGCAGTATTTT